This T cell receptor (beta chain) originates from a study of blood T cells in healthy people across ages (dated by TCRdb to between 2015 and 2017). For the study in its entirety: In model experiments, roughly one uniquely barcoded TCR beta cDNA molecule per two T cells was captured by template switching. The study analyzed two additional independent replicas of 1 million unique cDNA reads from the same blood draw for two donors, one aged 18 to 29 and one aged 80 or older. The study measured age-related changes in TCR beta repertoire diversity using deep sequencing normalized with unique cDNA molecular identifiers. Donors were grouped into four age groups: young (average roughly 15 years), middle-aged (roughly 40), aged (approximately 58) and long-lived (about 82). To avoid experimental bias, donors of different ages were randomly spread across the sequencing lanes.

Broader findings and caveats from the paper: Observed TCR beta diversity correlated strongly with the percentage of naive T cells measured by flow cytometry. Observed TCR beta diversity per million T cells fell roughly linearly with age, and a significant reduction was already apparent by age roughly 41. Estimates of total diversity based on one million sequenced T cells were regarded as lower bounds and as underestimates. The long-lived group showed more naive CD4+ T cells, fewer expanded clones and increased TCR diversity than the aged group, suggesting age selection. Donor CMV infection status was unknown, potentially confounding age-related changes in expanded clonotypes. Because profiling used bulk unsorted PBMCs, naive and antigen-experienced compartments could not be compared conclusively.

From a lookup of the germline V gene (reference sequence), CDR1 and CDR2 are LGHDT and YNNKEL. Inclusive of the bounding cysteine and phenylalanine, the CDR3 is 13 residues long. Of the read, only the CDR3 DNA is kept; its 39 bases are in frame from base 1. Cut back by 4 bases and 7 bases, the V and J ends lie 13 bases apart. In this sample, this clonotype turned up a few times. No cognate antigen has been identified for it. No much larger clonotype is one base removed from it; base qualities were not supplied. The donors were under 40 Caucasian individuals from Russia, aged roughly 6 to 100 years, who were systemically healthy. Each donor gave around 9 milliliters of peripheral blood, collected into EDTA-treated Vacutainer tubes. Ficoll-Paque density-gradient centrifugation was used to isolate PBMCs, with at least 7 million per sample. Trizol reagent was used to extract total RNA from PBMCs, with at least 6 micrograms per sample. The percentages of naive CD45RAhigh/CD27high T cells were determined by flow cytometry on a PBMC aliquot from every donor.

The method was 5' RACE. The instrument given in TCRdb is Illumina HiSeq 2500. A second PCR of roughly 6 to 11 cycles was run with a J-beta primer mix and a sample-barcoded 5' primer. Each TCR beta cDNA molecule received a unique molecular identifier from a template-switch 5' adaptor carrying 12 random nucleotides. At least 3 million CDR3-containing paired-end reads were obtained from each sample. First-strand cDNA synthesis was performed from all RNA using the Mint cDNA synthesis kit, with priming by a TRBC-specific oligonucleotide. All cDNA was treated with uracil-DNA glycosylase and then went through a first 18-cycle PCR with the universal primers M1SS and BC2_uni_R. Per the source publication's procedure: For normalization, 1 million high-quality reads were randomly selected from each sample, with every read carrying a distinct molecular identifier. Reads sharing molecular identifiers were discarded rather than binned into consensus sequences. CDR3 identification, clonotype clustering and error correction used MiTCR with a Q25 quality threshold and the strictest error-elimination algorithm. A nonparametric unseen species model with Euler transformation was used to estimate lower-bound total TCR beta diversity. The public reads were reprocessed in TCRdb via fastp at Q25 and MiXCR, keeping in-frame beta chains. Each entry is one CDR3 protein sequence, shown with its most common DNA and genes. The V and J calls and clone size come from TCRdb's table, not from the authors' own analysis. This sample has fewer than 2,000,000 distinct CDR3 sequences in its table, and about 31% of those were observed once. The ten largest clones take up 11% of the sample.

The V and J genes are TRBV3-1 and TRBJ1-2; matching of 5 bases hints at TRBD1 as the D gene. The specimen was blood. This TCR was recovered from a woman aged 25 to 39 in good health. The nucleotide sequence reads TGTGCCAGCAGCCTCCAAGGGGTTTCTGGCTACACCTTC. Its translation reads: CASSLQGVSGYTF.